The next 23 T cell receptor beta chains were all read from a single sample in a study of cytomegalovirus exposure and HLA in healthy donors. PCR involved 60 Vbeta and 13 Jbeta primers. The repertoire was sequenced with immunoSEQ multiplex PCR; TCRdb's copy has only in-frame clones and lacks some. The table lists tens of thousands of clones, 65% to 85% of them singletons. The sample comprised PBMCs. These receptors came from a woman in her twenties or thirties in good health and CMV-seronegative.

V usage is TRBV27 and J usage is TRBJ1-5, with D perhaps TRBD1 (5 bases). CDR1 MNHEY and CDR2 SMNVEV come from the germline V gene (reference sequence). V was cut by 3 bases and J by 3 bases, with 12 bases left in between. The CDR3 extends over 15 amino acids. CDR3 bases: TGTGCCAGCAGTTTCCGGGGGATGAACAATCAGCCCCAGCATTTT. Translating it yields CASSFRGMNNQPQHF.

The V call is TRBV19, the J call TRBJ1-5; 8 bases line up with TRBD1. The junction had 7 bases not matched to a gene; V was cut back by 8 bases and J by 4 bases. Germline values: CDR1 LNHDA, CDR2 SQIVND (reference sequence). The length of the CDR3 is 14 residues. The CDR3 region is CASGQGIRNQPQHF. DNA for the CDR3: TGTGCCAGTGGACAGGGAATCCGGAATCAGCCCCAGCATTTT.

The V call is TRBV28, the J call TRBJ2-5, with D hard to call. V was pared by 4 bases and J by 6 bases, with 6 bases between. Germline V CDR1 and CDR2: MDHEN, SYDVKM. This CDR3 contains 11 residues. The CDR3 sequence: CASSSRQTQYF. CDR3 bases: TGTGCCAGCAGTTCTAGGCAGACCCAGTACTTC.

V usage is TRBV29-1 and J usage is TRBJ1-3; possibly TRBD1 for D (6 bases). Germline V lookup: CDR1 SQVTM, CDR2 ANQGSEA. Trimming removed 7 bases at V and 0 bases at J, with 10 bases between. CDR3 size: 13 residues. DNA of the CDR3: TGCAGCGCACAGGGTTTCTCTGGAAACACCATATATTTT. Translation: CSAQGFSGNTIYF. The entire variable domain, with the rest obtained from reference TRBV29-1 and TRBJ1-3, is as follows: SAVISQKPSRDICQRGTSLTIQCQVDSQVTMMFWYRQQPGQSLTLIATANQGSEATYESGFVIDKFPISRPNLTFSTLTVSNMSPEDSSIYLCSAQGFSGNTIYFGEGSWLTVV.

The genes are TRBV5-6 and TRBJ1-2, with TRBD1 identical over 10 bases. The CDR3 has 15 residues. Germline CDR1 is SGHDT and CDR2 is YYEEEE. V shed 3 bases and J 4 bases; nucleotides not matched to a gene: 6. The DNA for the CDR3 is TGTGCCAGCAGCTCAGGACAGGGGGGATTCTATGGCTACACCTTC. Its protein product is CASSSGQGGFYGYTF.

The chain links TRBV28 to TRBJ2-7; D may be TRBD2 (6 bases). The CDR3 runs to 13 residues. Germline CDR1 reads MDHEN; CDR2 reads SYDVKM. V lost 6 bases, J lost 0 bases, and 9 bases lay in between. The CDR3 loop is CASSGGASYEQYF. In DNA form, the CDR3 reads TGTGCCAGCAGCGGCGGGGCCTCCTACGAGCAGTACTTC. Drawing the rest from reference TRBV28 and TRBJ2-7, the complete variable domain is DVKVTQSSRYLVKRTGEKVFLECVQDMDHENMFWYRQDPGLGLRLIYFSYDVKMKEKGDIPEGYSVSREKKERFSLILESASTNQTSMYLCASSGGASYEQYFGPGTRLTVT.

The chain couples TRBV15 to TRBJ1-6, with 11 bases aligning to TRBD1. The CDR3 spans 17 residues. The germline V gene encodes CDR1 LNHNV and CDR2 YYDKDF (reference sequence). V shed 1 base, J shed 8 bases, and the junction held 7 bases outside the gene matches. The CDR3, as DNA: TGTGCCACCAGCAGAGGCCGGGGACAGGGGGACGATTCACCCCTCCACTTT. Protein product: CATSRGRGQGDDSPLHF.

This sequence joins TRBV29-1 and TRBJ1-1; TRBD1 is a possible D gene (5 bases). V lost 6 bases and J 5 bases, leaving 16 bases between the germline ends. The CDR3 consists of 13 residues. From germline, CDR1 is SQVTM and CDR2 ANQGSEA. CDR3 residues: CSVWEGSPTEAFF. DNA for the CDR3: TGCAGCGTCTGGGAGGGGAGCCCTACTGAAGCTTTCTTT.

This chain uses TRBV11-3 with TRBJ2-1; D remains unclear. CDR1 SGHNT and CDR2 YENEEA come from the germline V gene. Trimming removed 1 base from V and 0 bases from J, with 7 bases in between. The CDR3 is 15 amino acids. CDR3 sequence: CASSLGGFSYNEQFF. The CDR3 DNA reads as TGTGCCAGCAGCTTAGGCGGATTCTCCTACAATGAGCAGTTCTTC. Full variable domain (missing parts from reference TRBV11-3 and TRBJ2-1): EAGVVQSPRYKIIEKKQPVAFWCNPISGHNTLYWYLQNLGQGPELLIRYENEEAVDDSQLPKDRFSAERLKGVDSTLKIQPAELGDSAVYLCASSLGGFSYNEQFFGPGTRLTVL.

CDR3 in DNA: TGTGCCATCAGCCAGACGGAGACAGCAAACTATGGCTACACCTTC. Amino acid sequence: CAISQTETANYGYTF. The chain combines TRBV10-3 with TRBJ1-2; D perhaps matches TRBD1 (5 bases). The CDR3 runs 15 residues. The V end was cut by 6 bases, the J end by 2 bases, with 16 bases between. Germline lookup yields CDR1 ENHRY and CDR2 SYGVKD.

The rearrangement joins TRBV9 to TRBJ2-1; D may be TRBD2 (5 bases). V lost 0 bases to trimming and J lost 6 bases, with 16 bases between them. Looked up from germline, CDR1 is SGDLS and CDR2 is YYNGEE. The CDR3 extends over 16 amino acids. CDR3 protein: CASSVGRFTGLNEQFF. CDR3 coding DNA: TGTGCCAGCAGCGTAGGTCGCTTTACTGGACTCAATGAGCAGTTCTTC.

The V call is TRBV5-1, the J call TRBJ1-2; D uncertain. Germline values: CDR1 SGHRS, CDR2 YFSETQ. The CDR3 is made up of 13 amino acids. Trimming took off 2 bases at V and 4 bases at J, with 9 bases between the two ends. The CDR3 DNA reads as TGCGCCAGCAGCTTTGGAGACGGCTATGGCTACACCTTC. This encodes CASSFGDGYGYTF. Full variable domain (remainder filled in from reference TRBV5-1 and TRBJ1-2): KAGVTQTPRYLIKTRGQQVTLSCSPISGHRSVSWYQQTPGQGLQFLFEYFSETQRNKGNFPGRFSGRQFSNSRSEMNVSTLELGDSALYLCASSFGDGYGYTFGSGTRLTVV.

This sequence joins TRBV5-6 and TRBJ2-7; perhaps TRBD1 as D (6 bases). Trimming left V 2 bases short and J 3 bases short, with 12 bases between. This CDR3 spans 14 amino acids. CDR1 and CDR2 (germline): SGHDT, YYEEEE. The CDR3 sequence is CASSFQGPYYEQYF. CDR3 in DNA: TGTGCCAGCAGCTTCCAGGGGCCTTACTACGAGCAGTACTTC.

This sequence joins TRBV5-1 and TRBJ2-1, with 8 bases fitting TRBD2. Per germline, CDR1 SGHRS and CDR2 YFSETQ. V dropped 6 bases and J dropped 8; count of bases not matched to a gene: 7. CDR3 length: 13 residues. CDR3 coding DNA: TGCGCCAGCATGAGCGGGGGATTTTATGAGCAGTTCTTC. Amino acids: CASMSGGFYEQFF.

In the case of this clone: A read error may account for a junction end that differs from germline. The V call is TRBV7-9, the J call TRBJ1-6; unclear D gene. In germline, CDR1 is SEHNR, CDR2 FQNEAQ (reference sequence). The CDR3 is made up of 15 amino acids. The CDR3: CSSSRDNSYNSPLHF. CDR3 coding DNA: TGTTCCAGCAGCCGCGACAACTCCTATAATTCACCCCTCCACTTT.

The V gene is TRBV2, the J gene TRBJ2-5, with TRBD2 matching over 11 bases. V shed 4 bases and J 5 bases; nucleotides not matched to a gene: 9. This CDR3 is built from 16 residues. The germline gives CDR1 SNHLY, CDR2 FYNNEI. CDR3 DNA: TGTGCCAGCAGTGGATTAGCGGGGGGGTCGGGGGAGACCCAGTACTTC. This translates into CASSGLAGGSGETQYF.

The V call is TRBV19, the J call TRBJ1-5; D ambiguous. The CDR3 spans 16 residues. Trimming pared 0 bases from V and 6 bases from J, leaving 15 bases between. Germline lookup yields CDR1 LNHDA and CDR2 SQIVND (reference sequence). The CDR3 DNA follows: TGTGCCAGTAGTATAGATCTTGAGGTGGCGGCTCAGCCCCAGCATTTT. Residues: CASSIDLEVAAQPQHF.

The chain carries TRBV6-1 and TRBJ2-3, with D unclear. The CDR3 is 13 amino acids. Germline-derived CDR1 and CDR2 are MNHNS and SASEGT. Deletions cut 2 bases from V and 1 base from J, with 4 bases between. CDR3 bases: TGTGCCAGCAGTGAACTAGGCACAGATACGCAGTATTTT. Its protein product is CASSELGTDTQYF.

The chain uses TRBV5-1 and TRBJ2-5; D gene unclear. Trimming shortened V by 0 bases and J by 5 bases, and 8 bases separated the two germline ends. CDR1 and CDR2 (germline): SGHRS, YFSETQ. This CDR3 is built from 13 residues. CDR3: CASSLASSETQYF. CDR3 nucleotide sequence: TGCGCCAGCAGCTTGGCGAGTAGCGAGACCCAGTACTTC.

The genes are TRBV14 and TRBJ1-4, with D hard to call. The V gene's germline CDR1 is SGHDN and CDR2 FVKESK. CDR3 length equals 14 residues. Trimming took 5 bases from V and 0 from J, leaving 7 bases between them. The CDR3 reads CASSAESTNEKLFF. The CDR3 DNA reads TGTGCCAGCAGCGCGGAGTCAACTAATGAAAAACTGTTTTTT.

The chain combines TRBV9 with TRBJ1-1; no clear D gene. Between the trimmed V and J ends, which lost 4 bases and 0 bases, there was a span of 13 bases. The CDR3 is 15 residues long. Germline V lookup: CDR1 SGDLS, CDR2 YYNGEE. The CDR3 DNA reads TGTGCCAGCAGCCCCCGGTCCGCCTTGAACACTGAAGCTTTCTTT. Translating gives CASSPRSALNTEAFF.

The chain combines TRBV27 with TRBJ2-5; 10 bases are a match to TRBD1. The J segment lost 4 bases and the V segment lost 5 bases, leaving 4 bases of the junction unmatched. The CDR3 loop spans 14 amino acids. Germline V gives CDR1 MNHEY, CDR2 SMNVEV (reference sequence). CDR3 region: CASSPGQGIETQYF. In DNA form, the CDR3 reads TGTGCCAGCAGTCCGGGACAGGGGATAGAGACCCAGTACTTC.

The chain combines TRBV11-2 with TRBJ1-4; D gene ambiguous. The CDR3 runs to 12 residues. V was cut by 3 bases and J by 4 bases, with 3 bases left in between. The germline CDR1 and CDR2 sequences are SGHAT and FQNNGV. The CDR3 protein is CASSFYNEKLFF. In DNA form, the CDR3 reads TGTGCCAGCAGCTTCTATAATGAAAAACTGTTTTTT.